Shown below are 29 T cell receptor beta chains from a single sample sequenced in a study of identifying expanded T cells in peripheral blood. Some clones are missing from TCRdb's copy, which holds only in-frame ones; the method was immunoSEQ multiplex PCR. The sample yields 75,000 to 95,000 clones, about 85% seen once. The material sequenced was blood. The receptors were gathered from a person aged 18 to 75 in good health.

This clone was seen a handful of times. CDR3 nucleotide sequence: TGTGCCAGTAGTCCCCTTGTGAGGGAAGGCTACACCTTC. It is translated as CASSPLVREGYTF. V usage is TRBV19 and J usage is TRBJ1-2, with unresolved D. The V gene lost 5 bases and the J gene lost 8 bases, with 15 bases spanning the gap. The CDR3 extends over 13 amino acids. Germline CDR1 reads LNHDA; CDR2 reads SQIVND (reference sequence).

This chain links TRBV7-6 with TRBJ1-1; D is unclear. Germline CDR1 reads SGHVS; CDR2 reads FNYEAQ. This CDR3 spans 15 amino acids. V was clipped by 1 base and J by 4 bases, with 13 bases between them. The CDR3 DNA sequence: TGTGCCAGCAGCTTAGAAGACATAGGCACCACTGAAGCTTTCTTT. Protein: CASSLEDIGTTEAFF.

The chain carries TRBV19 and TRBJ1-3; the D is unclear. The germline V and J ends were trimmed by 7 bases and 1 base, with 8 bases remaining between them. CDR3 size: 13 residues. Germline V gene data show CDR1 as LNHDA and CDR2 as SQIVND (reference sequence). Here the CDR3 DNA reads TGTGCCAGTATTGCGGGATCTGGAAACACCATATATTTT. The encoded protein is CASIAGSGNTIYF.

V gene TRBV4-2 combines with J gene TRBJ2-7; TRBD1 agrees at 8 bases. Germline CDR1 reads LGHNA; CDR2 reads YNFKEQ. The V gene end was trimmed by 1 base and the J gene end by 3 bases; junction bases not matched to a gene: 11. The CDR3 covers 17 residues. As DNA, the CDR3 is TGTGCCAGCAGCCAAGGGACAGGGATGTTCATTAGCTACGAGCAGTACTTC. Translating gives CASSQGTGMFISYEQYF.

This clone was found a few times. This sequence joins TRBV29-1 and TRBJ1-1; no definite D call. Germline V gene sequence: CDR1 SQVTM, CDR2 ANQGSEA. V lost 6 bases to trimming and J lost 1 base, with 9 bases between them. The CDR3 totals 12 residues. In nucleotides, the CDR3 is TGCAGCGTGAGACGGGGGAACACTGAAGCTTTCTTT. This translates into CSVRRGNTEAFF. Using reference TRBV29-1 and TRBJ1-1 for the parts outside the CDR3, the full variable domain is SAVISQKPSRDICQRGTSLTIQCQVDSQVTMMFWYRQQPGQSLTLIATANQGSEATYESGFVIDKFPISRPNLTFSTLTVSNMSPEDSSIYLCSVRRGNTEAFFGQGTRLTVV.

CDR3 amino acids: CASSPQAALGNTIYF. The CDR3 DNA sequence: TGTGCCAGCAGCCCACAGGCCGCGCTTGGAAACACCATATATTTT. The chain recombines TRBV13 with TRBJ1-3; tentative D call: TRBD1 (5 bases). The germline V and J ends were trimmed by 5 bases and 3 bases, with 14 bases remaining between them. Looked up from germline, CDR1 is PRHDT and CDR2 is FYEKMQ (reference sequence). This CDR3 is built from 15 residues.

The CDR3 DNA sequence: TGTGCCAGCAGCTTACCTGGGACAGGGAGCTACGAGCAGTACTTC. The encoded protein is CASSLPGTGSYEQYF. The rearrangement uses TRBV5-4 and TRBJ2-7, with 9 bases fitting TRBD1. The CDR3 has 15 residues. The germline gives CDR1 SGHNT, CDR2 YYREEE (reference sequence). V lost 2 bases to trimming and J lost 3 bases; unmatched junction nucleotides: 6.

As DNA, the CDR3 is TGTGCCAGCAGCTTCGGACAGGGACCTTATCAGCCCCAGCATTTT. Residues: CASSFGQGPYQPQHF. The rearrangement joins TRBV11-2 to TRBJ1-5; 8 nucleotides match TRBD1. There are 15 residues in the CDR3. The germline V gene encodes CDR1 SGHAT and CDR2 FQNNGV. Trimming cost V 3 bases and J 5 bases; bases outside gene matches: 6.

The chain employs TRBV11-2 and TRBJ1-1, with D perhaps TRBD1 (5 bases). Trimming stripped 5 bases from V and 5 bases from J, with 18 bases between. This CDR3 comprises 15 residues. Germline CDR1 reads SGHAT; CDR2 reads FQNNGV. The CDR3 is CASSAQGGGRTEAFF. CDR3 coding DNA: TGTGCCAGCAGCGCCCAGGGAGGAGGGAGGACTGAAGCTTTCTTT.

This clone appeared once. V gene TRBV7-7 combines with J gene TRBJ2-3; D is perhaps TRBD2 (5 bases). The CDR3 covers 14 residues. V was trimmed by 5 bases and J by 0 bases, leaving 9 bases between them. CDR1 SSHAT and CDR2 FNYEAQ come from the germline V gene (reference sequence). This chain's CDR3 is CASSPSPSTDTQYF. CDR3 bases: TGTGCCAGCAGCCCTAGCCCCAGCACAGATACGCAGTATTTT.

V is TRBV6-5 and J is TRBJ2-7; maybe TRBD2 (6 bases). Trimming took 8 bases from V and 0 from J, leaving 11 bases between them. The length of the CDR3 is 13 residues. Germline CDR1 is MNHEY and CDR2 is SVGAGI. The CDR3 loop reads CASGLAVSYEQYF. The CDR3 nucleotides read TGTGCCAGCGGGTTAGCGGTCTCCTACGAGCAGTACTTC.

The chain uses TRBV5-1 and TRBJ1-5; D is uncertain. Trimming removed 1 base at V and 0 bases at J, with 14 bases between. The CDR3 contains 17 residues. The V gene's germline CDR1 is SGHRS and CDR2 YFSETQ. The CDR3 DNA reads as TGCGCCAGCAGCTTGACATTGGTCGGCGGTAGCAATCAGCCCCAGCATTTT. Translated: CASSLTLVGGSNQPQHF.

The chain carries TRBV6-5 and TRBJ1-1; D is uncertain. Germline V lookup: CDR1 MNHEY, CDR2 SVGAGI. The CDR3 totals 11 residues. Trimming took off 4 bases at V and 7 bases at J, with 7 bases between the two ends. The CDR3 DNA reads TGTGCCAGCAGTTGGACGGATGAAGCTTTCTTT. This translates into CASSWTDEAFF.

The rearrangement joins TRBV4-1 to TRBJ1-3; D is ambiguous. Germline CDR1 MGHRA, CDR2 YSYEKL. The CDR3 sequence is 22 residues long. Trimming removed 0 bases from V and 0 bases from J, with 27 bases in between. The CDR3 DNA reads TGCGCCAGCAGCCAAGATCGGCCGGCCCCCCACCTGAACACGTACTCTGGAAACACCATATATTTT. This translates into CASSQDRPAPHLNTYSGNTIYF.

V usage is TRBV7-2 and J usage is TRBJ2-3; the D gene is possibly TRBD1 (6 bases). The CDR3 spans 15 residues. V was clipped by 3 bases and J by 2 bases, with 12 bases between them. Per germline, CDR1 SGHTA and CDR2 FQGNSA. The CDR3 region is CASSLETGYTDTQYF. The CDR3 region has the DNA TGTGCCAGCAGCTTGGAGACAGGTTACACAGATACGCAGTATTTT.

The chain employs TRBV30 and TRBJ1-5, with D perhaps matching TRBD1 (5 bases). The V and J ends lost 4 bases and 3 bases respectively, with 10 bases between them. Germline values: CDR1 GTSNPN, CDR2 SVGIG (reference sequence). CDR3 length: 13 amino acids. The CDR3 nucleotides are TGTGCCTGGAATGGGGACCCCAATCAGCCCCAGCATTTT. The encoded protein is CAWNGDPNQPQHF.

The chain joins TRBV9 to TRBJ2-1; D might be TRBD1 (6 bases). The CDR3 spans 20 residues. Germline values: CDR1 SGDLS, CDR2 YYNGEE. Deletions cut 2 bases from V and 3 bases from J, with 27 bases between. CDR3 sequence reads: CASSVPPPGTTLINYNEQFF. The CDR3 DNA is TGTGCCAGCAGCGTCCCGCCGCCCGGGACAACTCTTATTAACTACAATGAGCAGTTCTTC.

The rearrangement joins TRBV7-2 to TRBJ2-7, with unresolved D. CDR1 is SGHTA, CDR2 FQGNSA, per germline. Trimming cost V 3 bases and J 5 bases, with 5 bases left between them. This CDR3 contains 11 residues. CDR3 in amino acids: CASSLNNEQYF. The CDR3 nucleotides are TGTGCCAGCAGCTTGAATAACGAGCAGTACTTC.

The chain is built from TRBV21-1 and TRBJ2-7; the table gives TRBD2 as D, unverified against the DNA. TRBV21-1 is shown as a pseudogene. This CDR3 contains 16 residues. The DNA of the CDR3 is TGTGCCAGCAGCAAGCCCGATTCGGGGGGTCCCTACGAGCAGTACTTC. It specifies CASSKPDSGGPYEQYF.

The V gene is TRBV7-6, the J gene TRBJ2-3; 7 nucleotides agree with TRBD1. The CDR3 spans 15 residues. In germline, CDR1 is SGHVS, CDR2 FNYEAQ. With V trimmed by 3 bases and J by 2 bases, 5 bases remained unmatched. For the CDR3, the DNA is TGTGCCAGCAGCTTCACAGGGGCCTTCACAGATACGCAGTATTTT. Amino acid sequence: CASSFTGAFTDTQYF.

This sequence joins TRBV28 and TRBJ2-7, with 10 bases fitting TRBD1. Germline CDR1 and CDR2: MDHEN and SYDVKM. After removal of 4 bases from V and 2 bases from J, the junction contained 8 bases not matched to a gene. This CDR3 comprises 16 residues. CDR3: CASSYVGTGVTYEQYF. The CDR3 DNA follows: TGTGCCAGCAGTTATGTGGGGACAGGGGTTACCTACGAGCAGTACTTC.

The chain combines TRBV18 with TRBJ2-5; D may match TRBD1 or TRBD2 (5 bases each). V was trimmed by 1 base and J by 5 bases, leaving 11 bases between them. Germline V gene sequence: CDR1 KGHSH, CDR2 LQKENI. This CDR3 region has 14 residues. CDR3 DNA: TGTGCCAGCTCACCACAACAGGACTCTGAGACCCAGTACTTC. Protein product: CASSPQQDSETQYF.

There are a few counts of this clone. CDR3: CASGLVENSPLHF. The CDR3 DNA sequence: TGTGCTAGTGGTTTGGTAGAGAATTCACCCCTCCACTTT. The gene calls are TRBV12-5 and TRBJ1-6; D unclear. Germline CDR1 reads LGHNT; CDR2 reads FRNRAP. This CDR3 has 13 residues. Deletions cut 0 bases from V and 7 bases from J, with 4 bases between.

V is TRBV5-1 and J is TRBJ2-7; D is ambiguous. Per the germline V gene, CDR1 is SGHRS and CDR2 is YFSETQ. The CDR3 consists of 14 residues. V was shortened by 0 bases and J by 0 bases, with 7 bases between the two germline ends. Here the CDR3 reads CASSLEQYSYEQYF. The CDR3 DNA reads TGCGCCAGCAGCTTGGAGCAGTACTCCTACGAGCAGTACTTC.

The chain recombines TRBV7-2 with TRBJ1-2, with D unresolved. The V gene's germline CDR1 is SGHTA and CDR2 FQGNSA. V was pared by 1 base and J by 3 bases, with 15 bases between. This CDR3 comprises 16 residues. DNA of the CDR3: TGTGCCAGCAGCTTAGGCCCCGGGTCCGGAGACTATGGCTACACCTTC. Its translation is CASSLGPGSGDYGYTF.

The V and J genes are TRBV6-6 and TRBJ1-3; no firm D call. The CDR3 totals 14 residues. Looked up from germline, CDR1 is MNHNY and CDR2 is SVGAGI (reference sequence). V dropped 8 bases and J dropped 0 bases, with 11 bases sitting between them. The chain's CDR3 is CASSHGNSGNTIYF. The CDR3 DNA follows: TGTGCCAGCTCCCATGGCAACTCTGGAAACACCATATATTTT.

This clone was found once. This sequence joins TRBV19 and TRBJ2-3; D gene uncertain. From germline, CDR1 is LNHDA and CDR2 SQIVND (reference sequence). V was trimmed by 8 bases and J by 2 bases, leaving 14 bases between them. The CDR3 is 14 amino acids. The CDR3 loop is CASCRPGVTDTQYF. In DNA form, the CDR3 reads TGTGCCAGTTGCCGCCCAGGAGTCACAGATACGCAGTATTTT.

The rearrangement links TRBV19 to TRBJ2-7, with TRBD1 identical over 7 bases. Germline values: CDR1 LNHDA, CDR2 SQIVND (reference sequence). Trimming at V came to 7 bases and at J to 2 bases, leaving 8 bases not matched to a gene. CDR3 length equals 14 residues. The chain's CDR3 is CASNPRDSTYEQYF. The CDR3 DNA reads TGTGCCAGTAACCCACGGGACAGCACCTACGAGCAGTACTTC.

This rearrangement joins TRBV30 to TRBJ2-1; 7 bases match TRBD2. This CDR3 has 18 residues. V lost 4 bases and J lost 0; bases outside the gene matches: 15. Per germline, CDR1 GTSNPN and CDR2 SVGIG (reference sequence). The CDR3 protein is CAWTGGGSASSSYNEQFF. CDR3 bases: TGTGCCTGGACGGGGGGAGGCTCGGCTTCTAGCTCCTACAATGAGCAGTTCTTC.